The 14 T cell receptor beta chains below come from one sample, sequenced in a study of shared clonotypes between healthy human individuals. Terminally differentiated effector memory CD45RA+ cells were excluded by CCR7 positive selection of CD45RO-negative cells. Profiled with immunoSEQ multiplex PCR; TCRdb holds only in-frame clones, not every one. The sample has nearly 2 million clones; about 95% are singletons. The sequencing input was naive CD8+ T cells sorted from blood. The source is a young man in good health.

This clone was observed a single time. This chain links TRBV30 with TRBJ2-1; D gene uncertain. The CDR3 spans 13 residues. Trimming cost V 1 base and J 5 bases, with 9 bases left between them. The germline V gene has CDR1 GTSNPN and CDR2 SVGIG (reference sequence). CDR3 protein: CAWSDTPNNEQFF. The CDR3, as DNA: TGTGCCTGGAGTGATACACCTAACAATGAGCAGTTCTTC.

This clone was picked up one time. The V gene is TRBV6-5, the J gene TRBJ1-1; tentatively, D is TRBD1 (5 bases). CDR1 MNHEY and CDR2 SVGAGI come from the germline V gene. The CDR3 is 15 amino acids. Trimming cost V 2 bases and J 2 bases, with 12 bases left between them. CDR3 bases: TGTGCCAGCAGTTACGCCGGGACTCCTAACACTGAAGCTTTCTTT. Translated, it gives CASSYAGTPNTEAFF.

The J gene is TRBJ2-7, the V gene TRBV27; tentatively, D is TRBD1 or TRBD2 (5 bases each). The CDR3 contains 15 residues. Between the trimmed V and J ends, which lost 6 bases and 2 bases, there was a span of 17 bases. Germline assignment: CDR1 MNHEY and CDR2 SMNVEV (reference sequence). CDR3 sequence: CASSNYGTPTYEQYF. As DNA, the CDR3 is TGTGCCAGCAGCAATTACGGGACGCCCACCTACGAGCAGTACTTC.

DNA for the CDR3: TGTGCCAGCAGCTTAGTATCAGGTCCAGCGGCCTACGAGCAGTACTTC. Translating gives CASSLVSGPAAYEQYF. The J gene is TRBJ2-7, the V gene TRBV7-8; a possible D gene is TRBD2 (5 bases). CDR1 is SGHVS, CDR2 FQNEAQ, per germline. The CDR3 has 16 amino acids. V was clipped by 1 base and J by 2 bases, with 15 bases between them.

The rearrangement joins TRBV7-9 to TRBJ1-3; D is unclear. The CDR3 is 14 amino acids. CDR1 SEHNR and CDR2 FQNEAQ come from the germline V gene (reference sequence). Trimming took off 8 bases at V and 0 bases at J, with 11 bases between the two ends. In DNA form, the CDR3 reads TGTGCCAGCTTTTGGCTATCCTCTGGAAACACCATATATTTT. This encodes CASFWLSSGNTIYF. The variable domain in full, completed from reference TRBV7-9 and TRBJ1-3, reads DTGVSQNPRHKITKRGQNVTFRCDPISEHNRLYWYRQTLGQGPEFLTYFQNEAQLEKSRLLSDRFSAERPKGSFSTLEIQRTEQGDSAMYLCASFWLSSGNTIYFGEGSWLTVV.

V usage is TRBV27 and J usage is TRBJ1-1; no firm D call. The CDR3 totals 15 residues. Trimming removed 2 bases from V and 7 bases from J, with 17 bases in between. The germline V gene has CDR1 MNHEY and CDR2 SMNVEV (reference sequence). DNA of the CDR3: TGTGCCAGCAGTTTAGACATTTCTCTACAAAATGAAGCTTTCTTT. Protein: CASSLDISLQNEAFF.

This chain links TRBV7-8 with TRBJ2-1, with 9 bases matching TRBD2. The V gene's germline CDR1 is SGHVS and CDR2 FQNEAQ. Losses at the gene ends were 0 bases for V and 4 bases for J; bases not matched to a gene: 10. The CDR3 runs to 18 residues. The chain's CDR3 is CASSLATVAGDLYNEQFF. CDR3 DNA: TGTGCCAGCAGCTTAGCGACAGTAGCGGGGGACCTTTACAATGAGCAGTTCTTC.

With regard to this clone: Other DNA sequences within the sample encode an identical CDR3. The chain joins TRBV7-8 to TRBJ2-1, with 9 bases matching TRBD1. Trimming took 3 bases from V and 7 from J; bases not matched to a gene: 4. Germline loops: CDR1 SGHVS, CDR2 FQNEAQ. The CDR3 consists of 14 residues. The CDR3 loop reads CASSFLTGGNEQFF. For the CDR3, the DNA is TGTGCCAGCAGCTTCTTGACAGGGGGTAATGAGCAGTTCTTC.

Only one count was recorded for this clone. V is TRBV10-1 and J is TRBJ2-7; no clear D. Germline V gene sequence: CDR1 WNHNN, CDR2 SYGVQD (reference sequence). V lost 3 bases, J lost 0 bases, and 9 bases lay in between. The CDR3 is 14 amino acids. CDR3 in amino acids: CASSESWPSYEQYF. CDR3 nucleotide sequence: TGCGCCAGCAGTGAATCGTGGCCCTCCTACGAGCAGTACTTC.

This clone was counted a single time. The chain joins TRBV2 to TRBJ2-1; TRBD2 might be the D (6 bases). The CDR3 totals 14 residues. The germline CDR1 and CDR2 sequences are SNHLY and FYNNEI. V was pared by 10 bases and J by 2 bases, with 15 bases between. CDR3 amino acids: CATSVSGTYNEQFF. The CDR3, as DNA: TGTGCCACCTCTGTTAGCGGAACCTACAATGAGCAGTTCTTC.

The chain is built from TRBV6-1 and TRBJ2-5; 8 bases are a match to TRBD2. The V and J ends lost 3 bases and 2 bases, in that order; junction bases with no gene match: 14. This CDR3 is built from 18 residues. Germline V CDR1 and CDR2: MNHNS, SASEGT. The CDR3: CASSELGSLRGGQETQYF. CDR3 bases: TGTGCCAGCAGTGAGCTCGGGTCTCTTCGGGGGGGACAAGAGACCCAGTACTTC.

CDR3 DNA: TGCGCCAGCAGCCAAGTTATGGGTCGGGGCACAGATACGCAGTATTTT. As protein: CASSQVMGRGTDTQYF. V gene TRBV4-3 combines with J gene TRBJ2-3, with D hard to call. Trimming removed 1 base from V and 1 base from J, with 12 bases in between. The length of the CDR3 is 16 residues. Germline CDR1 reads LGHNA; CDR2 reads YSLEER.

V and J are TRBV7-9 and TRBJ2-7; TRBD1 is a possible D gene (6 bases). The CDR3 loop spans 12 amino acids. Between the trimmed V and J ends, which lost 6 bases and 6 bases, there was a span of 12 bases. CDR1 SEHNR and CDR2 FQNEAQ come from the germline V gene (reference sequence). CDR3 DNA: TGTGCCAGCAGAGACAGGTCGGTCGAGCAGTACTTC. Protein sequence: CASRDRSVEQYF.

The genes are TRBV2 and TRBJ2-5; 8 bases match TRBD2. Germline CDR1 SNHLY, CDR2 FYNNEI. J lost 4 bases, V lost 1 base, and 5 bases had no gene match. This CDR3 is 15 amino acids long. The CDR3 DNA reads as TGTGCCAGCAGTGAAGGCTTCGCGGGGGGAGAGACCCAGTACTTC. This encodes CASSEGFAGGETQYF.